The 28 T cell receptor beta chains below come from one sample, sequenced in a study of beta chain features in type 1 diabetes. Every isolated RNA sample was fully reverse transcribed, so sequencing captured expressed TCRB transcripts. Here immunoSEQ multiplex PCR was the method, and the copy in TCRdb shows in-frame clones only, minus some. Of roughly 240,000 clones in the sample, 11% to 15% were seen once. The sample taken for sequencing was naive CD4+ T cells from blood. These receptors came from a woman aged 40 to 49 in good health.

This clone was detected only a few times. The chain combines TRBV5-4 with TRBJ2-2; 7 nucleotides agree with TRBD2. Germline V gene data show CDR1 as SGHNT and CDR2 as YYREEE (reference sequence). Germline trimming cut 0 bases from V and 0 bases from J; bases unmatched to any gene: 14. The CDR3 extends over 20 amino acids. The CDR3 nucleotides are TGTGCCAGCAGCTTGGAGGAGCTAGCGGAGTTTCGGGCGAACACCGGGGAGCTGTTTTTT. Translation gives CASSLEELAEFRANTGELFF.

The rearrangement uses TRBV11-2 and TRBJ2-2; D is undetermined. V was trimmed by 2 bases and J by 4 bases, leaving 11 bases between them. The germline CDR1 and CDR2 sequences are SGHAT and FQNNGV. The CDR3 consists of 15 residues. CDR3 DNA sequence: TGTGCCAGCAGCTTAATGGCATTTGGCACCGGGGAGCTGTTTTTT. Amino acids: CASSLMAFGTGELFF.

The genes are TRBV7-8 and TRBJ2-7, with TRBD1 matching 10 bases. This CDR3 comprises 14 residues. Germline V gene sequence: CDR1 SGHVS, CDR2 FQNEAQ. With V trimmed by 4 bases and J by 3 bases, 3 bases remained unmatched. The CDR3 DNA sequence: TGTGCCAGCAGCTCCGGACAGGGGGTCTACGAGCAGTACTTC. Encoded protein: CASSSGQGVYEQYF. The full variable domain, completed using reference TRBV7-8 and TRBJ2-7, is GAGVSQSPRYKVAKRGQDVALRCDPISGHVSLFWYQQALGQGPEFLTYFQNEAQLDKSGLPSDRFFAERPEGSVSTLKIQRTQQEDSAVYLCASSSGQGVYEQYFGPGTRLTVT.

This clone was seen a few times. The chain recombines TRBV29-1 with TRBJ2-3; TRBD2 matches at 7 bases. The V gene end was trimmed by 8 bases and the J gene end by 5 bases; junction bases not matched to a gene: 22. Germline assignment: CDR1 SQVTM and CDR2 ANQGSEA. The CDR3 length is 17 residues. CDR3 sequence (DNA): TGCAGCACTCGCGGCGGTCTAGCGGTCGAAGGACGAGATACGCAGTATTTT. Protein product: CSTRGGLAVEGRDTQYF.

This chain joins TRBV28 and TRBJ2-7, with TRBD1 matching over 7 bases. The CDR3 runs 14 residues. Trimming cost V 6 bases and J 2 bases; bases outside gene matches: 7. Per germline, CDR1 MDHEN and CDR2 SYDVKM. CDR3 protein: CASSQGGSAYEQYF. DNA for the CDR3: TGTGCCAGCAGCCAAGGGGGCTCAGCCTACGAGCAGTACTTC.

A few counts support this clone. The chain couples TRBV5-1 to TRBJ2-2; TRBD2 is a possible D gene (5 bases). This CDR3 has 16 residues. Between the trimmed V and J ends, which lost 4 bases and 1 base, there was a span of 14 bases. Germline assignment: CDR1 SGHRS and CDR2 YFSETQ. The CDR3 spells CASSLLPGVNTGELFF. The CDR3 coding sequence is TGCGCCAGCAGCCTCCTCCCCGGGGTGAACACCGGGGAGCTGTTTTTT.

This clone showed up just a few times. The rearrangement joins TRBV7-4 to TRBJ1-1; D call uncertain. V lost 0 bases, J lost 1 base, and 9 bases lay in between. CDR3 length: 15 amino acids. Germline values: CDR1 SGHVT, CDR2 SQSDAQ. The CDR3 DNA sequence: TGTGCCAGCAGCTTAGCGCCGGCGGGGAACACTGAAGCTTTCTTT. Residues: CASSLAPAGNTEAFF.

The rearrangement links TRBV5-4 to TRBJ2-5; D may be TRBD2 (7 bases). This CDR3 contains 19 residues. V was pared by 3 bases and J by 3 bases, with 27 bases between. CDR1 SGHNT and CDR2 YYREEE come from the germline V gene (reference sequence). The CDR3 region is CASSSGTKGDRRPKETQYF. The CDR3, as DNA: TGTGCCAGCAGCTCAGGGACTAAGGGGGATCGTCGACCGAAAGAGACCCAGTACTTC.

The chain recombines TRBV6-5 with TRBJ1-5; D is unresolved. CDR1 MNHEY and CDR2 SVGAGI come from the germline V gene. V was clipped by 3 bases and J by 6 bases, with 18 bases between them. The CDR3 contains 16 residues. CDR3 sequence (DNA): TGTGCCAGCAGTTATGGTCCCAGCAGACGGGGTCAGCCCCAGCATTTT. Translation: CASSYGPSRRGQPQHF.

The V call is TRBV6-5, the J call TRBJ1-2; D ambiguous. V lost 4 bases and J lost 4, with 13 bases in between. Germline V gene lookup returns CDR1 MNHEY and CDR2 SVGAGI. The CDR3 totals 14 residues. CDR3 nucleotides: TGTGCCAGCAGTTTATCGGGAATTGGCTATGGCTACACCTTC. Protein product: CASSLSGIGYGYTF.

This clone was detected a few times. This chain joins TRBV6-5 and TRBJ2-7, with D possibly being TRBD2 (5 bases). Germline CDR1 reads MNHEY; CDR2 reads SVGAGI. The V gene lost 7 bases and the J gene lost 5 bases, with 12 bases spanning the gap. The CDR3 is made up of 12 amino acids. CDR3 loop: CASTRGGNEQYF. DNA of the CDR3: TGTGCCAGCACCCGGGGTGGGAACGAGCAGTACTTC.

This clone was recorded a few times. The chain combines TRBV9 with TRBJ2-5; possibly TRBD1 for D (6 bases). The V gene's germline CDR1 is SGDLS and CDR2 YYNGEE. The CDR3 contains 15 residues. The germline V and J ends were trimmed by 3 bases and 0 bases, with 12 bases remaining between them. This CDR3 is CASSGLGHYQETQYF. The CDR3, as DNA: TGTGCCAGCAGCGGACTGGGACATTACCAAGAGACCCAGTACTTC.

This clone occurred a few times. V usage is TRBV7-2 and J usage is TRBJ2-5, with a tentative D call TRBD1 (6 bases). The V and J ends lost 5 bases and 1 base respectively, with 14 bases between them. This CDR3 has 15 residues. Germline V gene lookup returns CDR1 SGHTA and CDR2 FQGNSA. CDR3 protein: CASSPPGTRQETQYF. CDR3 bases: TGTGCCAGCAGCCCACCCGGGACACGCCAAGAGACCCAGTACTTC.

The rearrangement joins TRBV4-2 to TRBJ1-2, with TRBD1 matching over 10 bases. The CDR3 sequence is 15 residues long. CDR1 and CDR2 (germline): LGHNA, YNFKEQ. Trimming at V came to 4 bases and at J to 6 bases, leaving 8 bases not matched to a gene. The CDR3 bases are TGTGCCAGCAGCCTTCGTCCGGGACAGGGGAATGGCTACACCTTC. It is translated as CASSLRPGQGNGYTF.

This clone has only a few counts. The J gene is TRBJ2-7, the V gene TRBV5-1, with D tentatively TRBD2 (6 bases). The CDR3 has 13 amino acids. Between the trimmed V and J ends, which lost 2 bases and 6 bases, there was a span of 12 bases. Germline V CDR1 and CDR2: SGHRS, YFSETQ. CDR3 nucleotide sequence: TGCGCCAGCAGCTTCCGGCCCGGGGGCGAGCAGTACTTC. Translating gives CASSFRPGGEQYF.

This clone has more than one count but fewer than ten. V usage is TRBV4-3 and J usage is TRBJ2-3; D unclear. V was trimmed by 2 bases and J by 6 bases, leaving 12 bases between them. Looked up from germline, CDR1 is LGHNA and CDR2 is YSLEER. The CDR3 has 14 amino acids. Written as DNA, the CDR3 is TGCGCCAGCAGCCAATGGGCGCTTTTTGATACGCAGTATTTT. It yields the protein CASSQWALFDTQYF.

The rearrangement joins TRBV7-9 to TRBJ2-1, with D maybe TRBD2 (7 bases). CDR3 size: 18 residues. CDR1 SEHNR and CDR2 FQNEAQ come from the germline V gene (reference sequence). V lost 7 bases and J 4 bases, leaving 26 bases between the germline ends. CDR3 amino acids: CASTENPLLGGAYNEQFF. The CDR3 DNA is TGTGCCAGCACCGAGAACCCCTTATTGGGGGGGGCATACAATGAGCAGTTCTTC.

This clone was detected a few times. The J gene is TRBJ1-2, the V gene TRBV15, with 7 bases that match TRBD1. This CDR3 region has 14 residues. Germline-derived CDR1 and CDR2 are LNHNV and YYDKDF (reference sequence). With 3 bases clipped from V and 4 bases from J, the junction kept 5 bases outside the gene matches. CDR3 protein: CATSSDRAGYGYTF. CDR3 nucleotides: TGTGCCACCAGCAGTGACAGGGCCGGCTATGGCTACACCTTC.

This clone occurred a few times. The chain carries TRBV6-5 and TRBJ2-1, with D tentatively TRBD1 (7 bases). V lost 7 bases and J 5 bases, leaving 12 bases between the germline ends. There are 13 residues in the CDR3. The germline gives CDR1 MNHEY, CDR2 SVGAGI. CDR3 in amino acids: CASTEGADNEQFF. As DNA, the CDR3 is TGTGCCAGCACGGAGGGGGCCGACAATGAGCAGTTCTTC.

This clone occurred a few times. The CDR3 region is CASSYWPRDTPGYTF. CDR3 DNA: TGTGCCAGCAGTTACTGGCCACGGGACACTCCTGGCTACACCTTC. The chain recombines TRBV6-5 with TRBJ1-2; D is possibly TRBD1 (6 bases). Trimming left V 1 base short and J 7 bases short, with 16 bases between. CDR1 and CDR2 (germline): MNHEY, SVGAGI. The CDR3 is 15 residues long.

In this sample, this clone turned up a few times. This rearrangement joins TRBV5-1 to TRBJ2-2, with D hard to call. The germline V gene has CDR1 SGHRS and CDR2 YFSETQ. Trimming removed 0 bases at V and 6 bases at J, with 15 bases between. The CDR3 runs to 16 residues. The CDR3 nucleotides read TGCGCCAGCAGCTTGGAATACGGTGGAGTCGCCGGGGAGCTGTTTTTT. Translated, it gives CASSLEYGGVAGELFF.

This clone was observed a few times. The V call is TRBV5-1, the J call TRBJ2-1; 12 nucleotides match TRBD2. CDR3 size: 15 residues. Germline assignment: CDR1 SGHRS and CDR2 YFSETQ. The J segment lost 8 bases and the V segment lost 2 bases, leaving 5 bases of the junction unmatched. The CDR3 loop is CASSFLAGGPDEQFF. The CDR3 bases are TGCGCCAGCAGCTTCCTAGCGGGGGGGCCAGATGAGCAGTTCTTC.

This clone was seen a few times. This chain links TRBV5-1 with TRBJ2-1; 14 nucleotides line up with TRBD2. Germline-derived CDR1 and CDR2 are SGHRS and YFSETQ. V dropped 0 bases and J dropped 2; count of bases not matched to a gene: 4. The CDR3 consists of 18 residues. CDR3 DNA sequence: TGCGCCAGCAGCTTGGGGACTAGCGGGGGGAGAGCCTACAATGAGCAGTTCTTC. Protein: CASSLGTSGGRAYNEQFF.

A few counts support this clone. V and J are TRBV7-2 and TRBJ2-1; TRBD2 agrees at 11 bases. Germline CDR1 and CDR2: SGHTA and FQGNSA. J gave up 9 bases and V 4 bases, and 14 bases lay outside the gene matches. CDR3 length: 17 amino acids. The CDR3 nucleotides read TGTGCCAGCAGCTCCGGAACGCTAGCGGGGGGCGGGGGTGAGCAGTTCTTC. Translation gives CASSSGTLAGGGGEQFF.

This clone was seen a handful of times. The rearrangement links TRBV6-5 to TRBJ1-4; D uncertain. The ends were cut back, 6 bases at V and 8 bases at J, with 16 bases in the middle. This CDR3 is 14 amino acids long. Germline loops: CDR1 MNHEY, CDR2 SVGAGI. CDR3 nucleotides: TGTGCCAGCAGCCCCGAGTGGGGAGGAGAAAAACTGTTTTTT. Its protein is CASSPEWGGEKLFF.

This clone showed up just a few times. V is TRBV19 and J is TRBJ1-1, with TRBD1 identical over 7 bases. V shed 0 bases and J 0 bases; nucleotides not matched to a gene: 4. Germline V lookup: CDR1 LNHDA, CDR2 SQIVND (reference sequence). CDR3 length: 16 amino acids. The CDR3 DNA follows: TGTGCCAGTAGTATAGATCCCGGGACAGTGAACACTGAAGCTTTCTTT. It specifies CASSIDPGTVNTEAFF.

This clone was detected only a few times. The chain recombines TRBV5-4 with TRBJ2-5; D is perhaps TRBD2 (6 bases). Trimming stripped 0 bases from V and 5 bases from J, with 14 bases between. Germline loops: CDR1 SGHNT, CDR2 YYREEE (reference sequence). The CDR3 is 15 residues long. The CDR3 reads CASSLVLGGYETQYF. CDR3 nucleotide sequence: TGTGCCAGCAGCTTGGTGCTCGGAGGGTATGAGACCCAGTACTTC.

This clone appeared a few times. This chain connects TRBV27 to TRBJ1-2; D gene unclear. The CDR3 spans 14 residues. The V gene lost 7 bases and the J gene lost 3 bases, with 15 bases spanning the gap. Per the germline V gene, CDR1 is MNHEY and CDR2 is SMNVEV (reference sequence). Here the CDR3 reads CASTKLGGDYGYTF. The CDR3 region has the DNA TGTGCCAGCACTAAACTGGGTGGAGACTATGGCTACACCTTC.